The source of this TCR beta chain is a study of T cells in Graves' hyperthyroidism and ophthalmopathy. The investigators amplified TCR beta CDR3 regions from RNA transcripts. TCR CDR3 underwent first-round RT-PCR with the HTBI primer set. From the multiplex PCR reads, TCRdb called clonotypes with MiXCR, one entry per CDR3 protein. In the table there are 700,000 or so distinct CDR3 sequences, roughly 15% of which are singletons. Study-level results: Separation of ophthalmopathy from stable hyperthyroidism was achieved by a 13 V-J model.

This clonotype was found a few times. Antigen unknown. Per the germline V gene, CDR1 is KGHDR and CDR2 is SFDVKD. Trimming shortened V by 4 bases and J by 5 bases, and 16 bases separated the two germline ends. CDR3 length: 16 residues. The sample taken for sequencing was blood. The chain joins TRBV24-1 to TRBJ2-2; D possibly uses TRBD1 or TRBD2 (6 bases each). This clonotype was obtained from a woman in her fifties or sixties with Graves' ophthalmopathy. CDR3 loop: CATSDPGQGRTGELFF. Written as DNA, the CDR3 is TGTGCCACCAGTGACCCCGGGCAGGGGAGGACCGGGGAGCTGTTTTTT.